A selection of T cell receptor beta chains follows, all from one sample in a study of CD8 T cell repertoires and HIV-1 epitope variants. Data came from immunoSEQ multiplex PCR; TCRdb stores just in-frame clones and leaves some out. The profile shows under 3,000 clones, about 60% of them singletons. Their specific antigens are unknown. What was sequenced was cultured CD8+ T cells derived from PBMCs. These receptors came from a male donor with HIV. The CDR3 runs from the conserved cysteine through the conserved F or W. A D gene is named only where the DNA matches it firmly. Size is omitted from some rows. Given values are once, few, many or a class for expanded clones.

J gene,D gene,clone size,V gene,CDR3 protein,CDR3 DNA
TRBJ1-5,-,medium-sized,TRBV6-5,CASSGGQGIHQPQHF,TGTGCCAGCAGTGGGGGGCAGGGGATACATCAGCCCCAGCATTTT
TRBJ2-1,-,-,TRBV9,CASSGESGGRNEQFF,TGTGCCAGCAGCGGAGAGTCCGGGGGCCGGAATGAGCAGTTCTTC
TRBJ2-7,TRBD2,once,TRBV9,CASSPGVGGDEQYF,TGTGCCAGCAGCCCTGGCGTGGGAGGGGACGAGCAGTACTTC
TRBJ2-7,-,-,TRBV28,CASSPPDSYEQYF,TGTGCCAGCAGCCCCCCGGACAGCTACGAGCAGTACTTC
TRBJ2-7,-,few,TRBV29-1,CSVQGRTYEQYF,TGCAGCGTCCAGGGGCGGACCTACGAGCAGTACTTC
TRBJ1-1,TRBD1,-,TRBV9,CASSVDRGVTEAFF,TGTGCCAGCAGCGTTGACAGGGGGGTCACTGAAGCTTTCTTT
TRBJ2-1,TRBD2,once,TRBV9,CASSPTSGSGNEQFF,TGTGCCAGCAGCCCCACTAGCGGGAGTGGAAATGAGCAGTTCTTC
TRBJ2-7,TRBD2,-,TRBV5-1,CASSPGTSGSYDEQYF,TGCGCCAGCAGCCCGGGGACTAGCGGGAGTTATGACGAGCAGTACTTC
TRBJ1-5,-,few,TRBV7-6,CASSLDRNQPQHF,TGTGCCAGCAGCTTAGATCGGAACCAGCCCCAGCATTTT
TRBJ2-3,-,-,TRBV9,CASSVSSGEGADTQYF,TGTGCCAGCAGCGTATCTAGCGGAGAGGGGGCAGATACGCAGTATTTT
TRBJ2-7,TRBD2,once,TRBV6-1,CASTSGGFYEQYF,TGTGCCAGCACTAGCGGGGGTTTTTACGAGCAGTACTTC
TRBJ2-3,-,-,TRBV6-5,CASSYRRQLGDTQYF,TGTGCCAGCAGTTACCGTCGTCAGTTGGGGGATACGCAGTATTTT
TRBJ2-7,TRBD1,-,TRBV7-9,CASSHRDSLYEQYF,TGTGCCAGCAGCCACCGGGACAGCCTCTACGAGCAGTACTTC
TRBJ1-6,-,-,TRBV13,CASSFSTPGPLHF,TGTGCCAGCAGCTTTAGTACCCCAGGACCACTCCACTTT
TRBJ1-4,-,-,TRBV6-5,CASSYKWGLKLFF,TGTGCCAGCAGTTACAAATGGGGACTAAAACTGTTTTTT
TRBJ1-3,-,-,TRBV25-1,CASSEWGGNTIYF,TGTGCCAGCAGTGAATGGGGTGGAAACACCATATATTTT
TRBJ2-5,TRBD2,-,TRBV7-2,CASSLERLAGGQETQYF,TGTGCCAGCAGCTTAGAACGGCTAGCGGGAGGGCAAGAGACCCAGTACTTC
TRBJ2-1,-,-,TRBV6-5,CASSYTGNEQFF,TGTGCCAGCAGTTACACGGGGAATGAGCAGTTCTTC
TRBJ2-1,TRBD2,large,TRBV13,CASSISGRDMLNEQFF,TGTGCCAGCAGCATCAGCGGGAGGGACATGTTGAATGAGCAGTTCTTC
TRBJ1-2,-,-,TRBV5-4,CASSLEGGRGNGYTF,TGTGCCAGCAGCTTGGAAGGTGGCAGGGGTAATGGCTACACCTTC
TRBJ2-3,TRBD2,-,TRBV5-1,CASSLVPGTTSVTDTQYF,TGCGCCAGCAGCTTGGTCCCGGGAACGACTAGCGTGACAGATACGCAGTATTTT
TRBJ2-1,-,-,TRBV14,CASSPPASEQFF,TGTGCCAGCAGCCCGCCGGCGAGTGAGCAGTTCTTC
TRBJ2-5,TRBD2,-,TRBV29-1,CSVALAGEETQYF,TGCAGCGTGGCCCTAGCGGGGGAAGAGACCCAGTACTTC
TRBJ1-1,-,-,TRBV7-6,CASSSDSPRNTEAFF,TGTGCCAGCAGCTCAGACAGCCCACGGAACACTGAAGCTTTCTTT
TRBJ1-6,-,-,TRBV19,CATLADGSSPLHF,TGTGCCACCCTGGCAGACGGGAGTTCACCCCTCCACTTT
TRBJ1-5,-,-,TRBV19,CASSQDGYSNQPQHF,TGTGCCAGTAGTCAAGACGGGTATAGCAATCAGCCCCAGCATTTT
TRBJ1-5,-,-,TRBV28,CASSLFGQPNQPQHF,TGTGCCAGCAGTTTATTCGGACAACCCAATCAGCCCCAGCATTTT
TRBJ1-1,-,-,TRBV6-1,CASSESHRVGTEAFF,TGTGCCAGCAGTGAATCCCACAGGGTAGGAACTGAAGCTTTCTTT
TRBJ1-5,-,-,TRBV2,CASSVGRQGNQPQHF,TGTGCCAGCAGTGTGGGGAGACAGGGCAATCAGCCCCAGCATTTT
TRBJ2-5,-,-,TRBV7-2,CASSKRLTETQYF,TGTGCCAGCAGCAAGAGACTTACGGAGACCCAGTACTTC
TRBJ2-7,-,-,TRBV13,CASSLGRGSSYEQYF,TGTGCCAGCAGCTTAGGTAGGGGGTCCTCCTACGAGCAGTACTTC
TRBJ2-3,-,-,TRBV4-3,CASSQDTDTQYF,TGCGCCAGCAGCCAAGACACAGATACGCAGTATTTT
TRBJ2-3,-,few,TRBV11-2,CASSLGDTQYF,TGTGCCAGCAGCTTAGGAGATACGCAGTATTTT
TRBJ2-1,-,few,TRBV19,CASSLGPSSYNEQFF,TGTGCCAGTAGTCTGGGGCCAAGCTCCTACAATGAGCAGTTCTTC
TRBJ2-3,TRBD2,medium-sized,TRBV27,CASSSTSTSGDTDTQYF,TGTGCCAGCAGTTCTACATCGACTAGCGGAGACACAGATACGCAGTATTTT
TRBJ2-3,TRBD2,-,TRBV5-1,CASSAGTTGADTQYF,TGCGCCAGCAGCGCCGGGACTACCGGTGCAGATACGCAGTATTTT
TRBJ2-1,-,-,TRBV7-9,CASSLDQQFF,TGTGCCAGCAGTTTGGACCAGCAGTTCTTC
TRBJ1-1,-,-,TRBV19,CASSIGGAALEAFF,TGTGCCAGTAGTATTGGCGGGGCAGCCCTTGAAGCTTTCTTT
TRBJ1-2,-,-,TRBV29-1,CSVGNPQGSYGYTF,TGCAGCGTCGGCAATCCGCAGGGTAGTTATGGCTACACCTTC
TRBJ1-1,-,-,TRBV19,CASRPEAMNTEAFF,TGTGCCAGCCGCCCCGAGGCCATGAACACTGAAGCTTTCTTT
TRBJ1-1,-,-,TRBV11-1,CASSPQAIPNTEAFF,TGTGCCAGCAGCCCCCAGGCGATCCCGAACACTGAAGCTTTCTTT
TRBJ2-7,-,-,TRBV7-7,CASSPDSSYEQYF,TGTGCCAGCAGCCCGGACAGTTCCTACGAGCAGTACTTC
TRBJ2-1,-,few,TRBV5-6,CASSSRPNEQFF,TGTGCCAGCAGCTCCAGACCGAATGAGCAGTTCTTC
TRBJ2-2,-,once,TRBV7-9,CASSLTDFNTGELFF,TGTGCCAGCAGCTTAACAGATTTCAACACCGGGGAGCTGTTTTTT
TRBJ2-3,-,-,TRBV7-8,CASSLPGPADTQYF,TGTGCCAGCAGCTTACCGGGTCCCGCAGATACGCAGTATTTT
TRBJ1-2,TRBD1,-,TRBV11-2,CASSSTFGTAFLNYGYTF,TGTGCCAGCAGCTCTACTTTTGGGACAGCCTTTCTAAACTATGGCTACACCTTC
TRBJ1-6,TRBD1,-,TRBV4-3,CASSQEIGGILPLHF,TGCGCCAGCAGCCAAGAGATAGGGGGCATCTTACCCCTCCACTTT
TRBJ2-1,TRBD1,medium-sized,TRBV28,CASSPGGSEQFF,TGTGCCAGCAGTCCAGGGGGAAGTGAGCAGTTCTTC